Listed here is a single TCR beta chain. The target antigen is unknown. This sample was included in a study of T cell responses to AZD1222 COVID-19 vaccine. Study as a whole: Samples with a second dose at about 4 or about 12 weeks were pooled together.

Repertoires were generated with immunoSEQ multiplex PCR, while TCRdb's copy carries only in-frame clones and drops some. Seen here are about 70,000 clones, 84% observed once, and the top ten hold more than 8.5%. The CDR3 sequence is 17 residues long. Germline CDR1 is GTSNPN and CDR2 is SVGIG (reference sequence). Losses at the gene ends were 2 bases for V and 1 base for J; bases not matched to a gene: 11. Overall study results and limits: Just a handful of people given AZD1222 tested seropositive at baseline. Among the donors, most were white British and more were female, and clonal diversity was possibly underestimated.

The chain joins TRBV30 to TRBJ1-5; 7 bases line up with TRBD1. Material: peripheral blood, obtained on day 0 of AZD1222 vaccination. The receptor was isolated from an adult in good health. CDR3 sequence reads: CAWSPTGFGGSNQPQHF. The CDR3 region has the DNA TGTGCCTGGAGTCCGACAGGGTTCGGAGGAAGCAATCAGCCCCAGCATTTT.